This is a list of T cell receptor beta chains from one sample in a study of T cells after yellow fever vaccination. MiXCR was run by TCRdb on the 5' RACE reads, yielding one entry per CDR3 protein. The sample yields 100,000 to 150,000 distinct CDR3 sequences, about 16% seen once. Sequences were derived from CD8+ T cells sorted from PBMCs, sampled 5 days after the yellow fever booster vaccination. These TCRs come from a man younger than 35 who received the YFV17D yellow fever vaccine. CDR3s include the opening cysteine and the closing phenylalanine or tryptophan. The order of the fields is J gene, V gene, clone size, D gene, CDR3 protein, CDR3 DNA. A D gene is named only where the DNA matches it firmly. A row's size may be missing; if present it is once, few, many or a size class.

TRBJ2-1,TRBV4-3,few,TRBD2,CASSQDWAGGPNEQFF,TGCGCCAGCAGCCAAGATTGGGCGGGGGGGCCCAATGAGCAGTTCTTC
TRBJ2-3,TRBV6-6,.,.,CASSNQVVDTQYF,TGTGCCAGCAGTAACCAGGTGGTAGATACGCAGTATTTT
TRBJ2-5,TRBV11-2,.,.,CASRKALGEETQYF,TGTGCCAGCCGGAAGGCACTAGGGGAAGAGACCCAGTACTTC
TRBJ2-7,TRBV5-5,.,.,CASSLGSTYEQYF,TGTGCCAGCAGCTTGGGCAGCACCTACGAGCAGTACTTC
TRBJ1-2,TRBV19,.,.,CASSIGAQGNYGYTF,TGTGCCAGTAGTATCGGGGCCCAGGGAAACTATGGCTACACCTTC
TRBJ2-1,TRBV11-1,.,.,CASSLDWVTEFTYNEQFF,TGTGCCAGCAGCTTAGATTGGGTTACAGAGTTCACCTACAATGAGCAGTTCTTC
TRBJ2-3,TRBV6-4,.,TRBD2,CASSETGRGGYTDTQYF,TGTGCCAGCAGTGAAACCGGGCGGGGGGGCTACACAGATACGCAGTATTTT
TRBJ2-5,TRBV9,many,TRBD1,CASSSNRGTGVETQYF,TGTGCCAGCAGCTCTAACCGCGGGACAGGGGTAGAGACCCAGTACTTC
TRBJ2-3,TRBV25-1,.,TRBD1,CASSEYADRVPITRTDTQYF,TGTGCCAGCAGTGAATATGCGGACAGGGTGCCAATAACTCGCACAGATACGCAGTATTTT
TRBJ2-5,TRBV10-3,.,.,CAISESSLKETQYF,TGTGCCATCAGTGAGTCGAGTCTGAAAGAGACCCAGTACTTC
TRBJ1-2,TRBV4-1,few,TRBD1,CASSQVGQTYGYTF,TGCGCCAGCAGCCAAGTGGGACAGACCTATGGCTACACCTTC
TRBJ2-1,TRBV27,.,.,CASSLAGSYNEQFF,TGTGCCAGCAGTTTGGCCGGGTCGTACAATGAGCAGTTCTTC
TRBJ2-7,TRBV6-2/TRBV6-3,.,.,CASATLSWTGGSTPYEQYF,TGTGCCAGCGCGACCCTGTCTTGGACAGGAGGGAGTACCCCCTACGAGCAGTACTTC
TRBJ1-6,TRBV7-9,.,.,CASSQTVAGPRPLHF,TGTGCCAGCAGCCAGACTGTGGCGGGCCCAAGACCCCTCCACTTT
TRBJ1-2,TRBV30,few,TRBD1,CAWSVNRQGGYTF,TGTGCCTGGAGTGTTAATCGACAGGGCGGCTACACCTTC
TRBJ2-1,TRBV11-2,.,TRBD2,CASSLPGGPREQFF,TGTGCCAGCAGCCTCCCGGGGGGGCCTAGGGAGCAGTTCTTC
TRBJ1-1,TRBV12-3/TRBV12-4,few,.,CASSSQSRDTEAFF,TGTGCCAGCAGTTCTCAGTCCAGGGACACTGAAGCTTTCTTT
TRBJ2-1,TRBV7-7,few,.,CASSEVVAGNEQFF,TGTGCTAGCTCGGAGGTGGTAGCAGGCAATGAGCAGTTCTTC
TRBJ2-3,TRBV6-2/TRBV6-3,few,.,CASSYSRAGAITDTQYF,TGTGCCAGCAGTTACAGTCGGGCGGGGGCCATCACAGATACGCAGTATTTT
TRBJ2-5,TRBV27,few,TRBD2,CASSLYQSSSGHRETQYF,TGTGCCAGCAGTTTATACCAATCCTCTAGCGGGCATAGGGAGACCCAGTACTTC
TRBJ1-2,TRBV5-5,few,TRBD1,CASSLDRDMVSNYGYTF,TGTGCCAGCAGCCTTGACAGGGACATGGTCAGTAACTATGGCTACACCTTC
TRBJ1-1,TRBV12-3/TRBV12-4,many,.,CASSFLPGTGTEAFF,TGTGCCAGCAGTTTTCTACCGGGCACGGGCACTGAAGCTTTCTTT
TRBJ2-2,TRBV6-5,few,TRBD2,CASSYRTRGTGELFF,TGTGCCAGCAGTTATCGGACTAGAGGGACCGGGGAGCTGTTTTTT
TRBJ2-7,TRBV9,.,TRBD2,CASSVGAGGPYEQYF,TGTGCCAGCAGCGTAGGGGCGGGGGGACCCTACGAGCAGTACTTC
TRBJ2-1,TRBV7-9,few,.,CASSFLVSDEQFF,TGTGCCAGCAGCTTCCTAGTCTCCGATGAGCAGTTCTTC
TRBJ2-5,TRBV9,many,TRBD2,CASSVAPRGGLGETQYF,TGTGCCAGCAGTGTGGCCCCCCGGGGGGGCCTTGGGGAGACCCAGTACTTC
TRBJ2-3,TRBV27,.,TRBD1,CASSLPGQGTDTQYF,TGTGCCAGCAGCCTCCCGGGACAGGGCACAGATACGCAGTATTTT
TRBJ2-5,TRBV7-9,.,.,CASSLGGGGPKETQYF,TGTGCCAGCAGCTTAGGAGGTGGGGGGCCGAAAGAGACCCAGTACTTC
TRBJ2-4,TRBV3-1,few,.,CASSQYTGGEGTKNIQYF,TGTGCCAGCAGCCAGTATACGGGGGGCGAGGGGACCAAAAACATTCAGTACTTC
TRBJ1-6,TRBV4-3,.,TRBD1,CASSPRQGWSPLHF,TGCGCCAGCAGCCCTCGACAGGGCTGGTCACCCCTCCACTTT
TRBJ2-1,TRBV5-1,.,TRBD2,CASSLAASGGEQFF,TGCGCCAGCAGCTTGGCGGCTAGCGGGGGGGAGCAGTTCTTC
TRBJ2-3,TRBV19,few,.,CASSGTSTDTQYF,TGTGCCAGTAGTGGGACTAGCACAGATACGCAGTATTTT
TRBJ2-3,TRBV4-3,few,TRBD2,CASSQEGLARDTQYF,TGCGCCAGCAGCCAAGAGGGACTAGCCCGCGATACGCAGTATTTT
TRBJ2-2,TRBV4-3,many,.,CASSDRQVRGTGELFF,TGCGCCAGCAGCGACCGACAGGTTCGCGGTACCGGGGAGCTGTTTTTT
TRBJ2-5,TRBV7-3,.,.,CASSLSGRAGETQYF,TGTGCCAGCAGCTTATCGGGCAGGGCTGGGGAGACCCAGTACTTC
TRBJ2-5,TRBV13,few,.,CASSLERETQYF,TGTGCCAGCAGCTTAGAGAGAGAGACCCAGTACTTC
TRBJ2-3,TRBV6-4,medium-sized,TRBD2,CASSDGLATDTQYF,TGTGCCAGCAGTGACGGACTAGCCACAGATACGCAGTATTTT
TRBJ2-5,TRBV5-5,.,TRBD1,CASSARDREYHISQETQYF,TGTGCCAGCAGCGCCCGGGACAGGGAATACCACATCTCTCAAGAGACCCAGTACTTC
TRBJ2-7,TRBV28,many,TRBD2,CASLEAGGRPTEQYF,TGTGCCAGCCTCGAAGCGGGGGGACGGCCTACGGAGCAGTACTTC
TRBJ2-2,TRBV6-1,few,.,CASTLRGDTGELFF,TGTGCCAGCACCTTGAGGGGGGATACCGGGGAGCTGTTTTTT
TRBJ2-1,TRBV20-1,few,TRBD2,CSARESGTSAHNEQFF,TGCAGTGCTAGAGAGTCCGGGACTAGCGCCCACAATGAGCAGTTCTTC
TRBJ1-2,TRBV2,.,.,CASSEEGGENYGYTF,TGTGCCAGCAGTGAAGAGGGAGGAGAGAACTATGGCTACACCTTC
TRBJ2-2,TRBV12-3/TRBV12-4,.,.,CASSLRGAWLFF,TGTGCCAGCAGTTTAAGGGGGGCATGGCTGTTTTTT
TRBJ2-1,TRBV3-1,.,TRBD2,CASSQGLTSGGAPSYNEQFF,TGTGCCAGCAGCCAAGGCCTGACTAGCGGGGGGGCCCCATCCTACAATGAGCAGTTCTTC
TRBJ2-2,TRBV12-3/TRBV12-4,.,.,CASSRGDYTGELFF,TGTGCCAGCAGCCGCGGGGATTACACCGGGGAGCTGTTTTTT
TRBJ2-2,TRBV11-2,few,.,CAQRTLSTGELFF,TGTGCCCAGAGAACTCTAAGCACCGGGGAGCTGTTTTTT
TRBJ1-1,TRBV19,few,TRBD1,CATYRGGTEAFF,TGTGCCACGTACAGGGGAGGCACTGAAGCTTTCTTT
TRBJ1-5,TRBV4-1,.,.,CASSQEGGQPQHF,TGCGCCAGCAGCCAAGAGGGCGGTCAGCCCCAGCATTTT
TRBJ2-7,TRBV20-1,.,.,CSAWDFSYEQYF,TGCAGTGCCTGGGACTTCTCCTACGAGCAGTACTTC
TRBJ1-1,TRBV2,few,TRBD1,CASLGQEAFF,TGTGCCAGTCTCGGACAGGAGGCTTTCTTT
TRBJ1-1,TRBV5-5,.,.,CASNIGSEAFF,TGTGCCAGCAACATTGGGAGTGAAGCTTTCTTT
TRBJ2-7,TRBV29-1,few,TRBD1,CSVEPGGDGSYEQYF,TGCAGCGTTGAACCAGGGGGCGACGGCTCCTACGAGCAGTACTTC
TRBJ1-4,TRBV29-1,.,.,CSGRGTEKLFF,TGCAGCGGCCGAGGGACGGAAAAACTGTTTTTT
TRBJ2-1,TRBV24-1,.,TRBD1,CATSDLRQGVGEQFF,TGTGCCACCAGTGATCTAAGACAGGGAGTGGGTGAGCAGTTCTTC
TRBJ2-2,TRBV6-5,few,.,CASRLDRHANTGELFF,TGTGCCAGCAGATTAGACAGGCACGCGAACACCGGGGAGCTGTTTTTT